This T cell receptor beta chain was found in a study of blood T cell repertoires in COVID-19. Study overall: Spain, Italy and the United States supplied samples that represented acute and convalescent COVID-19.

This table comes from immunoSEQ multiplex PCR, and its TCRdb copy is limited to in-frame clones, with some not included. The data contain more than 75,000 clones, over 75% of them singletons. The CDR3 is 15 amino acids. In germline, CDR1 is MNHEY, CDR2 SVGEGT. Trimming took off 4 bases at V and 0 bases at J, with 10 bases between the two ends. The sequence came from a woman aged 65 to 85 with acute or convalescent COVID-19. The sample consisted of peripheral blood. This chain joins TRBV6-2 or TRBV6-3 and TRBJ2-4; no reliable D call. CDR3 sequence reads: CASSSLRLAKNIQYF. The CDR3 DNA is TGTGCCAGCAGTTCGTTAAGACTAGCCAAAAACATTCAGTACTTC.